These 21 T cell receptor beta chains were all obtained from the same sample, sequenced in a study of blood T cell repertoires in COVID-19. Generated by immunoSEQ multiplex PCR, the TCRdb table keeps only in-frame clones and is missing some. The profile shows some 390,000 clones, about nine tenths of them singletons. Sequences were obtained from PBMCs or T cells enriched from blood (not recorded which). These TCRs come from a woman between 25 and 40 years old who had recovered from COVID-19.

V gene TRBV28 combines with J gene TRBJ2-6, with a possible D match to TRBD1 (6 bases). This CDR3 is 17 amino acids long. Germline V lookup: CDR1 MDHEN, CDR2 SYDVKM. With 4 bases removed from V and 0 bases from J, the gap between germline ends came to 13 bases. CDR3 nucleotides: TGTGCCAGCAGTTCCCGGCAGGGGCTCTCTGGGGCCAACGTCCTGACTTTC. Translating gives CASSSRQGLSGANVLTF.

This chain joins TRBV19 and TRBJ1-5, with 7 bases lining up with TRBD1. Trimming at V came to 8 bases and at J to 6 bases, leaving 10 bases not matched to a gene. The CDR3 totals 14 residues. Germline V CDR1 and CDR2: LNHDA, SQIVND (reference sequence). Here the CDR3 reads CASVGQSIGQPQHF. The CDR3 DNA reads TGTGCCAGTGTGGGACAGAGTATTGGTCAGCCCCAGCATTTT.

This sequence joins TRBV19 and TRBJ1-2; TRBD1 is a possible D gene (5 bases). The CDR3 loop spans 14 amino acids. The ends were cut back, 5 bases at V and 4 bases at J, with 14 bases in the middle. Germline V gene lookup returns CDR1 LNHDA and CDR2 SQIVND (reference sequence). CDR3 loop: CASSPGGAGYGYTF. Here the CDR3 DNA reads TGTGCCAGTAGTCCGGGAGGGGCCGGCTATGGCTACACCTTC.

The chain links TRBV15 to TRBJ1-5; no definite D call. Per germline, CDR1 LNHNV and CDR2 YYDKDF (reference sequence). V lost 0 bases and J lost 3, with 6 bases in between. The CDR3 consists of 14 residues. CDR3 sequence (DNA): TGTGCCACCAGCAGAGATCTAACCAATCAGCCCCAGCATTTT. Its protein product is CATSRDLTNQPQHF.

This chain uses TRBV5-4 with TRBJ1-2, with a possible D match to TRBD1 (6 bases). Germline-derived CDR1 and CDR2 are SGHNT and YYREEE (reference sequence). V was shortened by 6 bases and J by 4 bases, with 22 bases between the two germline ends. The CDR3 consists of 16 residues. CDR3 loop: CASTPLPGAFRYGYTF. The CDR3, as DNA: TGTGCCAGCACCCCTCTTCCAGGGGCCTTCCGCTATGGCTACACCTTC.

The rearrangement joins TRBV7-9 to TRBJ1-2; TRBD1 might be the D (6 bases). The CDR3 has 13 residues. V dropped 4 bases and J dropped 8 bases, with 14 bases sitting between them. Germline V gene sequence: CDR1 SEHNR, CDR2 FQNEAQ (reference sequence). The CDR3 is CASSSRDIPGYTF. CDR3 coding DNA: TGTGCCAGCAGCTCGAGGGACATCCCCGGCTACACCTTC.

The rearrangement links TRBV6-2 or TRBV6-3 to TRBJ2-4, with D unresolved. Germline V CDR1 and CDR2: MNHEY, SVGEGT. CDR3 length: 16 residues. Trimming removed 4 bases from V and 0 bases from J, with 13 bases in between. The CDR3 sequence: CASSSLATLAKNIQYF. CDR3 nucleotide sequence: TGTGCCAGCAGTTCTCTCGCCACTTTAGCCAAAAACATTCAGTACTTC.

CDR3 protein: CTSSQYNRDILSYEQYF. The CDR3 DNA reads as TGCACCAGCAGCCAATACAACCGGGACATTCTCTCCTACGAGCAGTACTTC. The chain carries TRBV1 and TRBJ2-7; the D segment call TRBD1 is taken from the table without a DNA check. TRBV1 is a pseudogene segment. The CDR3 is made up of 17 amino acids.

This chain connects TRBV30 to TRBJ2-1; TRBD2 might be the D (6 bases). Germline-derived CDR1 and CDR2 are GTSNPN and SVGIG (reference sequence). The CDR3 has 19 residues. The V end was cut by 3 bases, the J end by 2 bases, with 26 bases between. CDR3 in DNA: TGTGCCTGGAGCGGGGGAGGACTGAACCGGGGTTTGACCTACAATGAGCAGTTCTTC. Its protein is CAWSGGGLNRGLTYNEQFF.

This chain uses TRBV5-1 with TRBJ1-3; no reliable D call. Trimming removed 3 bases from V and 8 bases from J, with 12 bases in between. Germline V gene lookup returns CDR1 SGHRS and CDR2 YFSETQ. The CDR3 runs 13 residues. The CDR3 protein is CASSSPTLDTIYF. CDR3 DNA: TGCGCCAGCAGCTCCCCAACTCTGGACACCATATATTTT.

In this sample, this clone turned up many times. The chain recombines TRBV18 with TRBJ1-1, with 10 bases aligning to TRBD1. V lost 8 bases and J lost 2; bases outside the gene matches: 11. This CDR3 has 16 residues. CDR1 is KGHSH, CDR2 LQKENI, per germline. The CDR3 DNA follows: TGTGCCAGCACCGAGACAGGGGGCAATAAAAACACTGAAGCTTTCTTT. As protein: CASTETGGNKNTEAFF.

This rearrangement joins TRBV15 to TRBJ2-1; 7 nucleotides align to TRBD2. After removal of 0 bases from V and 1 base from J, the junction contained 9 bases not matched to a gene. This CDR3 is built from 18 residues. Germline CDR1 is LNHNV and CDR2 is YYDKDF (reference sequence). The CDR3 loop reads CATSRDLAGEWSYNEQFF. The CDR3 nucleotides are TGTGCCACCAGCAGAGATTTGGCGGGAGAGTGGTCCTACAATGAGCAGTTCTTC.

The CDR3 protein is CASSLHSSSYEQYF. CDR3 in DNA: TGTGCCAGCAGCTTGCATTCCAGCTCCTACGAGCAGTACTTC. V and J are TRBV7-9 and TRBJ2-7; D unresolved. CDR1 is SEHNR and CDR2 is FQNEAQ in the germline V gene (reference sequence). V was clipped by 3 bases and J by 0 bases, with 9 bases between them. This CDR3 is 14 amino acids long. Using reference TRBV7-9 and TRBJ2-7 for the parts outside the CDR3, the full variable domain is DTGVSQNPRHKITKRGQNVTFRCDPISEHNRLYWYRQTLGQGPEFLTYFQNEAQLEKSRLLSDRFSAERPKGSFSTLEIQRTEQGDSAMYLCASSLHSSSYEQYFGPGTRLTVT.

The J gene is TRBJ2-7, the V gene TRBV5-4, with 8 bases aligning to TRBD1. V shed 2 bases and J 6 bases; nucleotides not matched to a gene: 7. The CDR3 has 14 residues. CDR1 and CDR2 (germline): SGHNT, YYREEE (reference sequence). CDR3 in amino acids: CASSFKDRVGEQYF. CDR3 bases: TGTGCCAGCAGCTTCAAGGACAGGGTCGGCGAGCAGTACTTC. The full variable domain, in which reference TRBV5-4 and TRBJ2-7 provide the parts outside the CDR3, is ETGVTQSPTHLIKTRGQQVTLRCSSQSGHNTVSWYQQALGQGPQFIFQYYREEENGRGNFPPRFSGLQFPNYSSELNVNALELDDSALYLCASSFKDRVGEQYFGPGTRLTVT.

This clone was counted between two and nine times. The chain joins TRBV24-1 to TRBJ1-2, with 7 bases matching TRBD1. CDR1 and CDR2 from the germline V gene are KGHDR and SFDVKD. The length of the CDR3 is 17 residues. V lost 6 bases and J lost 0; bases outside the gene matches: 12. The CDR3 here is CATSTWDSRVPNYGYTF. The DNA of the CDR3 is TGTGCCACCAGTACTTGGGACAGCCGAGTTCCTAACTATGGCTACACCTTC.

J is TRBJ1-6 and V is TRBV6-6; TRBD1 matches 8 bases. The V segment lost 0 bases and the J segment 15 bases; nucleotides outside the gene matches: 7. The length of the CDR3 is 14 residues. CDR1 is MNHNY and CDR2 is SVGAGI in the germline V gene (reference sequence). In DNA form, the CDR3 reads TGTGCCAGCAGTTACTCGGGGACAGGTTCCTTCCTCCACTTT. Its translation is CASSYSGTGSFLHF.

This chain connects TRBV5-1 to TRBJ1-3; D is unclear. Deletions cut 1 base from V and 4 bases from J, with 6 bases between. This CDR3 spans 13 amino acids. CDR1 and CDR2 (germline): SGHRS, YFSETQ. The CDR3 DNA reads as TGCGCCAGCAGCTTGATAGCGGGAAACACCATATATTTT. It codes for CASSLIAGNTIYF.

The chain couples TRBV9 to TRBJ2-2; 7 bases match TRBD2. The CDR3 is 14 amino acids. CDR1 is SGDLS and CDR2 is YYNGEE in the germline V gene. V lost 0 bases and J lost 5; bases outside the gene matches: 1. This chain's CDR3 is CASSVEGGTGELFF. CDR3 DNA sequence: TGTGCCAGCAGCGTAGAGGGAGGGACCGGGGAGCTGTTTTTT.

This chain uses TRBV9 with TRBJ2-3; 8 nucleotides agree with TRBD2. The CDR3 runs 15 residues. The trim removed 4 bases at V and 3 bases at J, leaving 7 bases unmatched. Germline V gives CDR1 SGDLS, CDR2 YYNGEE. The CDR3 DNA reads TGTGCCAGCAGCCCACGGGGGGGCCGGACAGATACGCAGTATTTT. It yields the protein CASSPRGGRTDTQYF.

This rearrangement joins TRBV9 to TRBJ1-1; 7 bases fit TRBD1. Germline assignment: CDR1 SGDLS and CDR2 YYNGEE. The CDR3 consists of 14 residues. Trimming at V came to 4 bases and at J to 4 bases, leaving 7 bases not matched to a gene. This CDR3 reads CASSTGQVGTEAFF. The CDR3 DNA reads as TGTGCCAGCAGCACCGGACAGGTTGGCACTGAAGCTTTCTTT.

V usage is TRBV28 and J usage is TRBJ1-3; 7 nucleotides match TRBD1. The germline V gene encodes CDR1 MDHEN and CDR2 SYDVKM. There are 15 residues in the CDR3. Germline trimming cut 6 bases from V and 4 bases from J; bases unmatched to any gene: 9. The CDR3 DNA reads TGTGCCAGCAGCGTCATGAGGGGGCTAGGAAACACCATATATTTT. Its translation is CASSVMRGLGNTIYF.